These T cell receptor beta chains were read from a single sample in a study of blood T cells in healthy people across ages. Each CDR3 protein gets one entry after TCRdb re-called the 5' RACE reads with MiXCR. The sample yields about 940,000 distinct CDR3 sequences, around 48% seen once. Sequencing input: blood. The receptors come from a man in his thirties or forties in good health. The CDR3 runs from the conserved cysteine through the conserved F or W. The D gene is left open where the match is weak. A row's size may be missing; if present it is once, few, many or a size class.

V	size	J	D	CDR3	DNA
TRBV4-1	NA	TRBJ1-4	TRBD1	CTSSYPGQGNEKLFF	TGCACCAGCAGTTACCCGGGACAGGGTAATGAAAAACTGTTTTTT
TRBV29-1	NA	TRBJ2-3	TRBD1	CSVEGTRDRAADTQYF	TGCAGCGTTGAAGGGACCCGAGACAGGGCAGCAGATACGCAGTATTTT
TRBV6-1	NA	TRBJ1-2	NA	CASSEVEQGSYGYTF	TGTGCCAGCAGTGAAGTAGAGCAAGGGAGCTATGGCTACACCTTC
TRBV6-5	NA	TRBJ2-1	NA	CASSYSGIRSYNEQFF	TGTGCCAGCAGTTACTCAGGAATTCGATCTTACAATGAGCAGTTCTTC
TRBV29-1	NA	TRBJ2-5	NA	CNVMRETQYF	TGCAACGTGATGAGAGAGACCCAGTACTTC
TRBV20-1	NA	TRBJ2-7	NA	CSARGAVSPEQYF	TGCAGTGCTAGAGGGGCCGTGTCCCCAGAGCAGTACTTC
TRBV2	few	TRBJ2-5	NA	CASRTDSPETQYF	TGTGCCAGCAGGACGGACAGTCCTGAGACCCAGTACTTC
TRBV13	NA	TRBJ1-6	TRBD1	CASSPTGGVGFGSPLHF	TGTGCCAGCAGCCCGACAGGGGGCGTTGGGTTCGGTTCACCCCTCCACTTT
TRBV27	few	TRBJ2-3	TRBD2	CASSSRLAGGLRSHTDTQYF	TGTGCCAGCAGTTCTCGACTAGCGGGGGGCCTCAGATCCCACACAGATACGCAGTATTTT
TRBV7-9	NA	TRBJ1-2	NA	CASSSRVDYGYTF	TGTGCCAGCAGCTCTAGAGTCGACTATGGCTACACCTTC
TRBV6-5	few	TRBJ1-2	NA	CASSYRGLNYGYTF	TGTGCCAGCAGTTACCGGGGGCTGAACTATGGCTACACCTTC
TRBV27	few	TRBJ2-5	TRBD2	CASSSGTSGGAYETQYF	TGTGCCAGCAGTTCCGGGACTAGCGGGGGGGCGTATGAGACCCAGTACTTC
TRBV18	few	TRBJ2-1	NA	CASSPQSVGNEQFF	TGTGCCAGCTCACCGCAGTCCGTTGGCAATGAGCAGTTCTTC
TRBV21-1	NA	TRBJ2-7	NA	CASSSRRGLLDELYF	TGTGCCAGCAGCTCCCGGAGGGGCCTACTCGACGAGCTGTACTTC
TRBV28	NA	TRBJ1-5	NA	CASSSGLEPQHF	TGTGCCAGCAGTTCGGGCCTGGAGCCCCAGCATTTT
TRBV6-1	few	TRBJ1-6	NA	CASSEAQGYNSPLHF	TGTGCCAGCAGTGAAGCTCAGGGATATAATTCACCCCTCCACTTT
TRBV29-1	NA	TRBJ2-5	TRBD2	CSGGILAGQTQYF	TGCAGCGGGGGTATTCTAGCGGGGCAGACCCAGTACTTC
TRBV27	NA	TRBJ2-3	TRBD1	CASSNRGRTDTQYF	TGTGCCAGCAGTAACAGGGGGCGCACAGATACGCAGTATTTT
TRBV7-8	NA	TRBJ1-2	NA	CASSDHRDGYTF	TGTGCCAGCAGCGACCACAGGGACGGCTACACCTTC
TRBV6-5	NA	TRBJ2-5	TRBD1	CASSRDSAQETQYF	TGTGCCAGCAGCCGGGACAGCGCTCAAGAGACCCAGTACTTC
TRBV4-1	few	TRBJ2-1	TRBD1	CASSQNRGSKSYNEQFF	TGCGCCAGCAGCCAAAACAGGGGGAGTAAATCCTACAATGAGCAGTTCTTC
TRBV7-9	NA	TRBJ2-7	TRBD2	CASSSPGTSGSYEQYF	TGTGCCAGCAGCTCTCCCGGGACTAGCGGATCCTACGAGCAGTACTTC
TRBV6-1	NA	TRBJ1-1	TRBD1	CASRGQGAEAFF	TGTGCCAGCAGGGGACAGGGTGCTGAAGCTTTCTTT
TRBV5-5	NA	TRBJ1-6	NA	CASSFTRAGLDSPLHF	TGTGCCAGCAGCTTTACTCGGGCAGGTTTGGATTCACCCCTCCACTTT
TRBV27	NA	TRBJ2-7	TRBD1	CASSLLGRQGINEQYF	TGTGCCAGCAGTTTACTTGGTCGACAGGGAATTAACGAGCAGTACTTC
TRBV9	few	TRBJ2-3	TRBD2	CASSVQGLPSGGAAFNTQYF	TGTGCCAGCAGCGTCCAGGGTTTGCCTAGCGGGGGAGCTGCTTTCAATACGCAGTATTTT
TRBV10-3	NA	TRBJ2-2	TRBD1	CAISTGMDTGELFF	TGTGCCATCTCGACAGGGATGGACACCGGGGAGCTGTTTTTT
TRBV4-3	NA	TRBJ2-3	NA	CASSVWTAATQYF	TGCGCCAGCAGTGTCTGGACGGCAGCTACGCAGTATTTT
TRBV5-1	NA	TRBJ2-3	NA	CASRVGQFTDTQYF	TGCGCCAGCAGAGTCGGACAGTTCACAGATACGCAGTATTTT
TRBV4-2	NA	TRBJ2-7	TRBD2	CASSHGTSGVSEQYF	TGTGCCAGCAGCCACGGGACTAGCGGGGTTAGCGAGCAGTACTTC
TRBV18	NA	TRBJ2-3	TRBD2	CASSQSSGGVTDTQYF	TGTGCCAGCTCACAGTCATCGGGGGGGGTAACAGATACGCAGTATTTT
TRBV3-1	once	TRBJ2-3	NA	CASSQEQLGDTQYF	TGTGCCAGCAGCCAAGAACAGCTAGGGGATACGCAGTATTTT